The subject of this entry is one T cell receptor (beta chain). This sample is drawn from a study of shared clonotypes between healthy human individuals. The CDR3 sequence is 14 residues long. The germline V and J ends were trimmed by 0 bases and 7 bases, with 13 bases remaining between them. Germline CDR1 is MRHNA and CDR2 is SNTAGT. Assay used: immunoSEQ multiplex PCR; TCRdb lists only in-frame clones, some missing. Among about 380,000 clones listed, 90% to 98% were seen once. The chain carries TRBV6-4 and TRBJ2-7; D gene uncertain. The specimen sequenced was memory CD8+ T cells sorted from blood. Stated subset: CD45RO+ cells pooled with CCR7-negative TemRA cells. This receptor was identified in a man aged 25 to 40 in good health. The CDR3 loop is CASSDSYRVCEQYF. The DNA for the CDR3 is TGTGCCAGCAGTGACTCCTATCGGGTCTGTGAGCAGTACTTC.